The 21 T cell receptor beta chains in this list originate from one sample, sequenced in a study of T-cell memory formation after mild COVID-19. TCRdb independently ran MiXCR on the 5' RACE reads; one entry per CDR3 protein. The table lists about 410,000 distinct CDR3 sequences, 20% to 25% of them singletons. The specimen sequenced was PBMCs or a T cell subset sorted from them (not recorded which). These receptor sequences come from an adult woman who had mild COVID-19 (a few samples of this study predate the infection). Cell type and time point are not known.

This clonotype has more than one count but fewer than ten. The chain links TRBV7-8 to TRBJ1-5; 9 bases are shared with TRBD1. The length of the CDR3 is 19 residues. Trimming at V came to 5 bases and at J to 5 bases, leaving 19 bases not matched to a gene. CDR1 and CDR2 (germline): SGHVS, FQNEAQ. CDR3: CASSATSYSGTGRYQPQHF. CDR3 sequence (DNA): TGTGCCAGCAGCGCAACTTCTTATTCCGGGACAGGGAGGTATCAGCCCCAGCATTTT.

This clonotype came up many times. This chain uses TRBV5-1 with TRBJ2-1; 12 bases align to TRBD2. CDR1 is SGHRS, CDR2 YFSETQ, per germline. The V and J ends lost 4 bases and 0 bases, in that order; junction bases with no gene match: 14. CDR3 length: 20 residues. DNA of the CDR3: TGCGCCAGCAGCGTCCCGACCGGGACTAGCGGGTCCTCCTCCTACAATGAGCAGTTCTTC. It codes for CASSVPTGTSGSSSYNEQFF.

This clonotype was found a few times. The V call is TRBV6-5, the J call TRBJ2-7, with 9 bases that match TRBD1. V shed 5 bases, J shed 5 bases, and the junction held 7 bases outside the gene matches. Germline CDR1 reads MNHEY; CDR2 reads SVGAGI. This CDR3 contains 14 residues. The CDR3 coding sequence is TGTGCCAGCAGTCCCGGGACAGGGTACGACGAGCAGTACTTC. This translates into CASSPGTGYDEQYF.

This clonotype has more than one count but fewer than ten. This rearrangement joins TRBV7-2 to TRBJ2-1; TRBD2 matches at 7 bases. Germline V gives CDR1 SGHTA, CDR2 FQGNSA. There are 18 residues in the CDR3. V shed 1 base, J shed 0 bases, and the junction held 9 bases outside the gene matches. In nucleotides, the CDR3 is TGTGCCAGCAGCTTAGGGCGGCGGGAGCTCAGCTCCTACAATGAGCAGTTCTTC. It translates to CASSLGRRELSSYNEQFF. The full variable domain, completed using reference TRBV7-2 and TRBJ2-1, is GAGVSQSPSNKVTEKGKDVELRCDPISGHTALYWYRQSLGQGLEFLIYFQGNSAPDKSGLPSDRFSAERTGGSVSTLTIQRTQQEDSAVYLCASSLGRRELSSYNEQFFGPGTRLTVL.

This clonotype was seen a few times. This rearrangement joins TRBV29-1 to TRBJ2-2, with D uncertain. Germline V gene data show CDR1 as SQVTM and CDR2 as ANQGSEA. Trimming pared 4 bases from V and 4 bases from J, leaving 4 bases between. CDR3 length equals 11 residues. Here the CDR3 DNA reads TGCAGCGTTGCCTCCACCGGGGAGCTGTTTTTT. The encoded protein is CSVASTGELFF.

This clonotype came up a few times. In DNA, the CDR3 is TGTGCCACCAGCAGAGTATCAAGGGGCGACGAGCAGTACTTC. Amino acid sequence: CATSRVSRGDEQYF. V usage is TRBV15 and J usage is TRBJ2-7; D might be TRBD1 (5 bases). Per germline, CDR1 LNHNV and CDR2 YYDKDF (reference sequence). The CDR3 contains 14 residues. Trimming removed 1 base at V and 5 bases at J, with 12 bases between. Based on the CDR3 plus reference TRBV15 and TRBJ2-7, the full variable domain is DAMVIQNPRYQVTQFGKPVTLSCSQTLNHNVMYWYQQKSSQAPKLLFHYYDKDFNNEADTPDNFQSRRPNTSFCFLDIRSPGLGDTAMYLCATSRVSRGDEQYFGPGTRLTVT.

This chain uses TRBV5-1 with TRBJ2-1, with 8 bases matching TRBD2. Germline lookup yields CDR1 SGHRS and CDR2 YFSETQ. After removal of 4 bases from V and 7 bases from J, the junction contained 1 base not matched to a gene. This CDR3 is built from 12 residues. The CDR3 protein is CASSREGNEQFF. CDR3 nucleotides: TGCGCCAGCAGCCGGGAGGGTAATGAGCAGTTCTTC.

The V and J genes are TRBV6-2 or TRBV6-3 and TRBJ2-7; 13 bases line up with TRBD2. Trimming took 5 bases from V and 5 from J; bases not matched to a gene: 6. The CDR3 is 15 residues long. Germline values: CDR1 MNHEY, CDR2 SVGEGT. The CDR3: CASSGTSGNLDEQYF. In nucleotides, the CDR3 is TGTGCCAGCAGTGGGACTAGCGGGAATCTCGACGAGCAGTACTTC.

This clonotype turned up a few times. The rearrangement joins TRBV12-3 or TRBV12-4 to TRBJ2-7; 12 bases align to TRBD2. Trimming cost V 5 bases and J 6 bases; bases outside gene matches: 5. The CDR3 is 14 amino acids. This CDR3 is CASSPPGLAGEQYF. DNA for the CDR3: TGTGCCAGCAGTCCGCCGGGACTAGCGGGCGAGCAGTACTTC.

The chain is built from TRBV19 and TRBJ2-5, with a tentative D call TRBD2 (5 bases). Germline loops: CDR1 LNHDA, CDR2 SQIVND (reference sequence). The CDR3 sequence is 17 residues long. V lost 4 bases to trimming and J lost 2 bases, with 20 bases between them. CDR3 residues: CASSRVPATLVQETQYF. The CDR3 nucleotides are TGTGCCAGTAGTAGAGTCCCGGCCACACTAGTGCAAGAGACCCAGTACTTC.

This clonotype was picked up a small number of times. The CDR3 DNA sequence: TGTGCCAGCAGACGAGGCGGCGGGGATACGCAGTATTTT. Translated, it gives CASRRGGGDTQYF. The V and J genes are TRBV12-3 or TRBV12-4 and TRBJ2-3; D is possibly TRBD2 (5 bases). The CDR3 has 13 residues. Trimming shortened V by 6 bases and J by 6 bases, and 13 bases separated the two germline ends.

This chain connects TRBV29-1 to TRBJ2-2; D unresolved. Germline CDR1 SQVTM, CDR2 ANQGSEA. V dropped 6 bases and J dropped 7 bases, with 6 bases sitting between them. There are 10 residues in the CDR3. CDR3 protein: CSVWVGELFF. DNA of the CDR3: TGCAGCGTATGGGTCGGGGAGCTGTTTTTT.

This clonotype was found a few times. V and J are TRBV7-3 and TRBJ2-3; possible D gene TRBD1, 6 bases. Germline V CDR1 and CDR2: SGHTA, FQGTGA. The CDR3 has 17 amino acids. The ends were cut back, 2 bases at V and 1 base at J, with 16 bases in the middle. For the CDR3, the DNA is TGTGCCAGCAGCTTAGGGGGCAGGAGTGGGCGCACAGATACGCAGTATTTT. Translating gives CASSLGGRSGRTDTQYF.

The table lists this clonotype with a few counts. CDR3 nucleotide sequence: TGTGCCAGCAGCTTGGATCAGGGCCACTATGGCTACACCTTC. It specifies CASSLDQGHYGYTF. The genes are TRBV7-2 and TRBJ1-2, with a possible D match to TRBD1 (5 bases). Trimming cost V 3 bases and J 3 bases, with 11 bases left between them. Germline loops: CDR1 SGHTA, CDR2 FQGNSA. This CDR3 region has 14 residues.

This rearrangement joins TRBV7-9 to TRBJ1-1; D may be TRBD1 (5 bases). The CDR3 is 13 residues long. The V gene's germline CDR1 is SEHNR and CDR2 FQNEAQ (reference sequence). V was pared by 0 bases and J by 5 bases, with 7 bases between. The CDR3 sequence is CASSLAGETEAFF. CDR3 sequence (DNA): TGTGCCAGCAGCTTAGCGGGGGAGACTGAAGCTTTCTTT.

This clonotype has only a few counts. The rearrangement joins TRBV20-1 to TRBJ2-1, with 11 bases identical to TRBD2. The germline V gene has CDR1 DFQATT and CDR2 SNEGSKA (reference sequence). V lost 1 base and J lost 4; bases outside the gene matches: 6. The CDR3 spans 16 residues. CDR3 amino acids: CSARVSSGRSYNEQFF. The CDR3 region has the DNA TGCAGTGCTAGAGTTTCTAGCGGGAGGTCTTACAATGAGCAGTTCTTC.

This clonotype was observed a few times. The chain joins TRBV5-1 to TRBJ1-2; no clear D. This CDR3 has 14 residues. Germline V gene lookup returns CDR1 SGHRS and CDR2 YFSETQ. Trimming stripped 0 bases from V and 4 bases from J, with 10 bases between. As DNA, the CDR3 is TGCGCCAGCAGCTTGGAGAAGCCAGGCTATGGCTACACCTTC. Translated: CASSLEKPGYGYTF.

This clonotype occurred a few times. The J gene is TRBJ2-5, the V gene TRBV2; D call uncertain. V was clipped by 6 bases and J by 1 base, with 18 bases between them. This CDR3 is built from 16 residues. The germline V gene encodes CDR1 SNHLY and CDR2 FYNNEI. This CDR3 is CASSDMGGAFQETQYF. The DNA for the CDR3 is TGTGCCAGCAGCGACATGGGCGGCGCCTTCCAAGAGACCCAGTACTTC.

This clonotype was recorded at least ten times. The chain has TRBV12-3 or TRBV12-4 and TRBJ2-1, with D maybe TRBD2 (6 bases). The V and J ends lost 6 bases and 8 bases respectively, with 11 bases between them. The CDR3 is 12 residues long. In DNA, the CDR3 is TGTGCCAGCAGCCTAGGGACTCATGAGCAGTTCTTC. Its protein product is CASSLGTHEQFF.

For the CDR3, the DNA is TGTGCCAGCAGCTCGTCGACAGGACAAGAGCAGTACTTC. The encoded protein is CASSSSTGQEQYF. The genes are TRBV12-3 or TRBV12-4 and TRBJ2-7; D may be TRBD1 (6 bases). The V end was cut by 6 bases, the J end by 7 bases, with 16 bases between. The CDR3 is made up of 13 amino acids.

V usage is TRBV5-8 and J usage is TRBJ2-7; TRBD2 matches 8 bases. The CDR3 length is 16 residues. Germline V gene lookup returns CDR1 SGHTS and CDR2 YDEGEE. Trimming cost V 5 bases and J 4 bases; bases outside gene matches: 14. CDR3 in amino acids: CASSPAGGSGIYEQYF. CDR3 DNA: TGTGCCAGCAGTCCGGCTGGGGGTAGCGGGATTTACGAGCAGTACTTC. The full variable domain, rest sourced from reference TRBV5-8 and TRBJ2-7, is EAGVTQSPTHLIKTRGQQATLRCSPISGHTSVYWYQQALGLGLQFLLWYDEGEERNRGNFPPRFSGRQFPNYSSELNVNALELEDSALYLCASSPAGGSGIYEQYFGPGTRLTVT.